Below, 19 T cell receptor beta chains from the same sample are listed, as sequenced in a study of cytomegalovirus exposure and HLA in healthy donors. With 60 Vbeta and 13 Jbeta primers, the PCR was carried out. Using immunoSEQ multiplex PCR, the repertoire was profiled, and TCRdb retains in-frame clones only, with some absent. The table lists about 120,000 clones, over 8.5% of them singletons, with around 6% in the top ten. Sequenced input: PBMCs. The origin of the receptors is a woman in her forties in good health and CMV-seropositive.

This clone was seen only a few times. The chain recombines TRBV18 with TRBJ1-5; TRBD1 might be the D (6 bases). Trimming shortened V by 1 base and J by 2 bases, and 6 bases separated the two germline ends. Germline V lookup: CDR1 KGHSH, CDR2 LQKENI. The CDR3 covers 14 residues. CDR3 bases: TGTGCCAGCTCACCACGACAGGGCAATCAGCCCCAGCATTTT. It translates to CASSPRQGNQPQHF.

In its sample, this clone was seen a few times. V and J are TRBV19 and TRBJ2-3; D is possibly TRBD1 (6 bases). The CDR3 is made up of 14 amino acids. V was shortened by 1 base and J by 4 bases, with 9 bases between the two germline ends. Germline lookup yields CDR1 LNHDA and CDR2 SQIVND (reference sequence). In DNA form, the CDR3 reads TGTGCCAGTAGTATAGCAGGGGCATCAGATACGCAGTATTTT. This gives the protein CASSIAGASDTQYF.

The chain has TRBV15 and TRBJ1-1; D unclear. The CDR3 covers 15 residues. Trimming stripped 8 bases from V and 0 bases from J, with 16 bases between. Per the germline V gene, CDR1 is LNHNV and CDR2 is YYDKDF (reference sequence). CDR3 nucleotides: TGTGCCACCCGGAGAACCCCACTCATGAACACTGAAGCTTTCTTT. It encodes CATRRTPLMNTEAFF.

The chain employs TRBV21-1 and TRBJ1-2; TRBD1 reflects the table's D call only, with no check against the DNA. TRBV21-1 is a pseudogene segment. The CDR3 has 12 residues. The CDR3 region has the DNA TGTGCCAGCAGCCGACAGGGCTTAAACTACACCTTC. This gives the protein CASSRQGLNYTF.

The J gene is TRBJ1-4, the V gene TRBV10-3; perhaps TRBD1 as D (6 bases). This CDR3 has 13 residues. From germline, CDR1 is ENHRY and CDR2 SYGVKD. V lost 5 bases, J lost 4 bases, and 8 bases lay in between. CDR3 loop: CAISPGHNEKLFF. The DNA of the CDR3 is TGTGCCATCAGTCCGGGACATAATGAAAAACTGTTTTTT.

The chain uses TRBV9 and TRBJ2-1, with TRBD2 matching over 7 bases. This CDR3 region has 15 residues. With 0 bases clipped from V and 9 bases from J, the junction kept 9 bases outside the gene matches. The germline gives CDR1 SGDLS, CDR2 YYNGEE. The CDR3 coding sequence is TGTGCCAGCAGCGTAGGTGGGTTGGGGGGGAGTGAGCAGTTCTTC. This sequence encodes CASSVGGLGGSEQFF.

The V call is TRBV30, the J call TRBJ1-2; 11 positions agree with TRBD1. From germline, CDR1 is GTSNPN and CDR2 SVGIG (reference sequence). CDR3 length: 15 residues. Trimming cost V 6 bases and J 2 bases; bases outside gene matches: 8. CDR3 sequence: CACSTGTGGNYGYTF. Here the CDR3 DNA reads TGTGCCTGTTCTACCGGGACAGGGGGAAACTATGGCTACACCTTC.

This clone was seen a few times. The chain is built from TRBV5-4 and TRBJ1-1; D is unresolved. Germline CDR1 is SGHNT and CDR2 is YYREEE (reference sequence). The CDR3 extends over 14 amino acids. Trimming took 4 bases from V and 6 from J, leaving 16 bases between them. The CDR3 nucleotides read TGTGCCAGCAGCCCCCCAGGTGGGAGCGCTGAAGCTTTCTTT. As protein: CASSPPGGSAEAFF. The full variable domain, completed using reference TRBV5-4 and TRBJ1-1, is ETGVTQSPTHLIKTRGQQVTLRCSSQSGHNTVSWYQQALGQGPQFIFQYYREEENGRGNFPPRFSGLQFPNYSSELNVNALELDDSALYLCASSPPGGSAEAFFGQGTRLTVV.

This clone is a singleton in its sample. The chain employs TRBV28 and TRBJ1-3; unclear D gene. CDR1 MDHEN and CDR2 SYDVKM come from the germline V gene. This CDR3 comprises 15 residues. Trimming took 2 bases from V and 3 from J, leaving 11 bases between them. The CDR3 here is CASSLGVTGGNTIYF. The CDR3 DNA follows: TGTGCCAGCAGTTTAGGAGTCACTGGTGGAAACACCATATATTTT.

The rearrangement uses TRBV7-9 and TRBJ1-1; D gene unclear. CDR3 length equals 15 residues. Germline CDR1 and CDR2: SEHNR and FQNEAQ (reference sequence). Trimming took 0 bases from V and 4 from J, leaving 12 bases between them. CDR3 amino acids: CASSLANSYGTEAFF. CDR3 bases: TGTGCCAGCAGCTTAGCCAACAGTTATGGCACTGAAGCTTTCTTT.

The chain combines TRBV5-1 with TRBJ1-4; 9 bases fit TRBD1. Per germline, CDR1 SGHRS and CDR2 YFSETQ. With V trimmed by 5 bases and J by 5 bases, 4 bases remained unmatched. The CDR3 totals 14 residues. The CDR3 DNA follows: TGCGCCAGCAGGGAGGGGACAGGGAATGAAAAACTGTTTTTT. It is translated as CASREGTGNEKLFF.

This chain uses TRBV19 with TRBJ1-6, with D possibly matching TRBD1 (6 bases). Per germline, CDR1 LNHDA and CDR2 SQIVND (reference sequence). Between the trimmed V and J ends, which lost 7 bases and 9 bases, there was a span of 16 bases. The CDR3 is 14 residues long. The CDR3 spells CASTPTGRASPLHF. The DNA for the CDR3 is TGTGCCAGTACCCCGACAGGCAGAGCTTCACCCCTCCACTTT.

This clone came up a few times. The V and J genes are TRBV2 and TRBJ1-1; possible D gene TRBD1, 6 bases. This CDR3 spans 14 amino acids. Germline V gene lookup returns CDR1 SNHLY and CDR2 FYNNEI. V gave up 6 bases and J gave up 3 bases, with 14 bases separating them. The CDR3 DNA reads TGTGCCAGCAGCTTACAGGGTAGGGACACTGAAGCTTTCTTT. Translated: CASSLQGRDTEAFF.

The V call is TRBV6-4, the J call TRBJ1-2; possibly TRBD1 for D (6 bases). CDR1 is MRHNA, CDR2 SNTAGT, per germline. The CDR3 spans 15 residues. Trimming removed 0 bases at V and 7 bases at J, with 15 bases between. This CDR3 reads CASSDSSRGPPGYTF. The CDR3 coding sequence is TGTGCCAGCAGTGACTCGAGCAGGGGACCTCCTGGCTACACCTTC.

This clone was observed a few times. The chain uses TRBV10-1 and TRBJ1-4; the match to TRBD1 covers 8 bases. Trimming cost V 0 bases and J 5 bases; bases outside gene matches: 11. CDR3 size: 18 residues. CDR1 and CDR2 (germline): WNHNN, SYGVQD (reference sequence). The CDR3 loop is CASSESGVPGQENEKLFF. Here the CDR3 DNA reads TGCGCCAGCAGTGAGTCCGGAGTACCGGGACAGGAAAATGAAAAACTGTTTTTT.

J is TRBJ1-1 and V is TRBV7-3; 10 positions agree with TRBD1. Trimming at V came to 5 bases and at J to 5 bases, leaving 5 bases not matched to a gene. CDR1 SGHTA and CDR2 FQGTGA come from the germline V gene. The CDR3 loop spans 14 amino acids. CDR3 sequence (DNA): TGTGCCAGCAGCGGACAGGGGGAAGGGACTGAAGCTTTCTTT. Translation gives CASSGQGEGTEAFF.

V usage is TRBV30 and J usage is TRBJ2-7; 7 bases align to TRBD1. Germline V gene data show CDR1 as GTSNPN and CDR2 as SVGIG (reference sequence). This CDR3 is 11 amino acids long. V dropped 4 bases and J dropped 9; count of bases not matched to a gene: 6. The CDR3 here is CAWTSGQAQYF. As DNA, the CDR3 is TGTGCCTGGACGAGTGGACAGGCGCAGTACTTC.

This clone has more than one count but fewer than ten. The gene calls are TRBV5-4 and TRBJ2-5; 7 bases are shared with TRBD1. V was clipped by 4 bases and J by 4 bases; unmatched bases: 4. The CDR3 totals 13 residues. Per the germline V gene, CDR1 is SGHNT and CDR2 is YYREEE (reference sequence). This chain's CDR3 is CASSPGDRETQYF. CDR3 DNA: TGTGCCAGCAGCCCCGGGGACAGAGAGACCCAGTACTTC.

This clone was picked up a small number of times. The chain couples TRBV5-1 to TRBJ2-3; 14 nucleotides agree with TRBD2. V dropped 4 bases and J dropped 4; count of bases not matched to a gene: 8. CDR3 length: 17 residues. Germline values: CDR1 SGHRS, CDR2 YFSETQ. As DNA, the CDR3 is TGCGCCAGCAGCCTTGGGACTAGCGGGGGTAAATCAGATACGCAGTATTTT. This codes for CASSLGTSGGKSDTQYF.